Below are 27 T cell receptor beta chains sequenced from a single sample in a study of T cells in Graves' hyperthyroidism and ophthalmopathy. RNA transcripts served as the template for amplifying TCR beta CDR3 regions. The HTBI primer set served for first-round RT-PCR of the TCR CDR3. TCRdb ran MiXCR on the multiplex PCR reads and lists one entry per CDR3 protein. The sample lists roughly 290,000 distinct CDR3 sequences, roughly an eighth seen once, with 7% to 9% in the top ten. Input material: blood. The receptor set was obtained from a woman aged 40 to 49 with Graves' hyperthyroidism.

This clonotype was counted ten times or more. This chain links TRBV3-1 with TRBJ2-7, with TRBD2 matching over 14 bases. From germline, CDR1 is LGHDT and CDR2 YNNKEL (reference sequence). Trimming removed 1 base from V and 3 bases from J; junction bases left unmatched: 5. The CDR3 extends over 17 amino acids. The CDR3 loop is CASSQGTSGRSGYEQYF. The CDR3 coding sequence is TGTGCCAGCAGCCAAGGGACTAGCGGGAGGTCGGGCTACGAGCAGTACTTC.

There are many counts of this clonotype. The genes are TRBV20-1 and TRBJ2-1; TRBD2 agrees at 12 bases. Germline V gene data show CDR1 as DFQATT and CDR2 as SNEGSKA (reference sequence). V lost 1 base to trimming and J lost 4 bases; unmatched junction nucleotides: 11. The CDR3 covers 18 residues. The CDR3 loop reads CSARVLLAGGPEYNEQFF. CDR3 sequence (DNA): TGCAGTGCTAGAGTCCTGCTAGCGGGAGGGCCGGAGTACAATGAGCAGTTCTTC.

This clonotype was observed many times. The chain carries TRBV20-1 and TRBJ2-7, with unresolved D. Trimming took off 0 bases at V and 5 bases at J, with 5 bases between the two ends. The CDR3 is 11 residues long. Germline loops: CDR1 DFQATT, CDR2 SNEGSKA (reference sequence). This chain's CDR3 is CSARDRHEQYF. The CDR3 coding sequence is TGCAGTGCTAGAGACAGGCACGAGCAGTACTTC.

This clonotype was seen many times. This chain uses TRBV15 with TRBJ1-5, with D possibly TRBD1 on 5 matching bases. The CDR3 spans 14 residues. The V end lost 5 bases, the J end lost 5 bases, and 13 bases lay between the germline ends. Germline CDR1 reads LNHNV; CDR2 reads YYDKDF (reference sequence). CDR3 in DNA: TGTGCCACCAGCGACCAGGGTTGGTATCAGCCCCAGCATTTT. Amino acid sequence: CATSDQGWYQPQHF.

This clonotype was counted ten times or more. The V and J genes are TRBV5-5 and TRBJ1-1; the D is unclear. Germline CDR1 is SGHKS and CDR2 is YYEKEE (reference sequence). The CDR3 loop spans 13 amino acids. The V end lost 1 base, the J end lost 1 base, and 5 bases lay between the germline ends. The CDR3 nucleotides are TGTGCCAGCAGCTTGCTCAGGAACACTGAAGCTTTCTTT. Translated, it gives CASSLLRNTEAFF.

This clonotype was seen many times. The V and J genes are TRBV3-1 and TRBJ2-3; D unclear. In germline, CDR1 is LGHDT, CDR2 YNNKEL (reference sequence). The CDR3 spans 13 residues. The germline V and J ends were trimmed by 1 base and 2 bases, with 4 bases remaining between them. CDR3 in amino acids: CASSQGLTDTQYF. The CDR3 nucleotides read TGTGCCAGCAGCCAAGGGCTCACAGATACGCAGTATTTT.

The table lists this clonotype with many counts. V usage is TRBV18 and J usage is TRBJ1-4, with 8 nucleotides matching TRBD1. The CDR3 is 15 amino acids. Germline CDR1 and CDR2: KGHSH and LQKENI. Trimming at V came to 1 base and at J to 4 bases, leaving 2 bases not matched to a gene. CDR3 in DNA: TGTGCCAGCTCACCACGACAGGGGCTTAATGAAAAACTGTTTTTT. Encoded protein: CASSPRQGLNEKLFF. Supplemented by reference TRBV18 and TRBJ1-4, the full variable domain reads NAGVMQNPRHLVRRRGQEARLRCSPMKGHSHVYWYRQLPEEGLKFMVYLQKENIIDESGMPKERFSAEFPKEGPSILRIQQVVRGDSAAYFCASSPRQGLNEKLFFGSGTQLSVL.

This clonotype was picked up a small number of times. V and J are TRBV18 and TRBJ2-5; no clear D. The V gene lost 2 bases and the J gene lost 2 bases, with 12 bases spanning the gap. Germline V gives CDR1 KGHSH, CDR2 LQKENI. The CDR3 loop spans 15 amino acids. CDR3 protein: CASSPVLTIQETQYF. Here the CDR3 DNA reads TGTGCCAGCTCACCAGTTTTAACGATACAAGAGACCCAGTACTTC.

This clonotype was observed at least ten times. V and J are TRBV11-2 and TRBJ1-4, with D uncertain. This CDR3 region has 13 residues. Germline V CDR1 and CDR2: SGHAT, FQNNGV. The V and J ends lost 5 bases and 0 bases respectively, with 4 bases between them. The CDR3 DNA reads as TGTGCCAGCAGCCGGACAACTAATGAAAAACTGTTTTTT. Protein product: CASSRTTNEKLFF.

This clonotype was seen a few times. This rearrangement joins TRBV19 to TRBJ2-2; possible D gene TRBD2, 5 bases. Germline CDR1 and CDR2: LNHDA and SQIVND (reference sequence). Trimming removed 10 bases from V and 0 bases from J, with 9 bases in between. This CDR3 comprises 13 residues. CDR3 sequence (DNA): TGTGCCATACTAGATTCGAACACCGGGGAGCTGTTTTTT. Protein sequence: CAILDSNTGELFF.

This clonotype was found many times. V gene TRBV2 combines with J gene TRBJ2-3; 9 nucleotides line up with TRBD2. V dropped 4 bases and J dropped 0; count of bases not matched to a gene: 8. From germline, CDR1 is SNHLY and CDR2 FYNNEI. This CDR3 contains 17 residues. In DNA, the CDR3 is TGTGCCAGCAGTGGGACTAGCGAGAGATATAGCACAGATACGCAGTATTTT. Protein: CASSGTSERYSTDTQYF.

The V and J genes are TRBV4-1 and TRBJ2-1, with 10 bases matching TRBD1. V trimming: 4 bases; J trimming: 9 bases; junction bases outside the gene matches: 12. Germline CDR1 is MGHRA and CDR2 is YSYEKL. This CDR3 is 16 amino acids long. The CDR3 nucleotides are TGCGCCAGCAGCCTGCCGGGACAGGGGTTGTCACTTGAGCAGTTCTTC. It translates to CASSLPGQGLSLEQFF.

This sequence joins TRBV20-1 and TRBJ2-7; D is unclear. There are 15 residues in the CDR3. V dropped 6 bases and J dropped 0 bases, with 18 bases sitting between them. Per germline, CDR1 DFQATT and CDR2 SNEGSKA (reference sequence). The CDR3: CSAVGRKGASYEQYF. CDR3 coding DNA: TGCAGTGCCGTCGGACGTAAAGGCGCCTCCTACGAGCAGTACTTC.

The chain combines TRBV9 with TRBJ2-7, with D unresolved. Between the trimmed V and J ends, which lost 0 bases and 6 bases, there was a span of 10 bases. The CDR3 sequence is 13 residues long. Looked up from germline, CDR1 is SGDLS and CDR2 is YYNGEE. The DNA for the CDR3 is TGTGCCAGCAGCGTAGCTGGACCCTCCGAGCAGTACTTC. This translates into CASSVAGPSEQYF.

This clonotype was counted many times. V and J are TRBV12-3 or TRBV12-4 and TRBJ1-6; D might be TRBD1 (5 bases). CDR3 length: 16 amino acids. Trimming stripped 6 bases from V and 6 bases from J, with 18 bases between. The CDR3 coding sequence is TGTGCCAGCAGAGACACTTCCCGGGGCCTTAATTCACCCCTCCACTTT. It codes for CASRDTSRGLNSPLHF.

This clonotype was counted between two and nine times. The rearrangement links TRBV24-1 to TRBJ1-2; D gene unclear. With 4 bases removed from V and 8 bases from J, the gap between germline ends came to 13 bases. Per the germline V gene, CDR1 is KGHDR and CDR2 is SFDVKD. This CDR3 spans 13 amino acids. CDR3 nucleotides: TGTGCCACCAGTGAAACGACTTTTGGGGGCTACACCTTC. Its translation is CATSETTFGGYTF.

This clonotype appeared a few times. A much larger clone lies one base from this, so it may be a read error. This chain connects TRBV6-1 to TRBJ1-5; D is undetermined. The CDR3 extends over 11 amino acids. Trimming removed 8 bases from V and 1 base from J, with 3 bases in between. CDR1 MNHNS and CDR2 SASEGT come from the germline V gene. This CDR3 is CASGSNQPQHF. CDR3 nucleotide sequence: TGTGCCAGCGGGAGCAATCAGCCCCAGCATTTT.

The chain is built from TRBV14 and TRBJ2-3, with D perhaps TRBD1 (6 bases). The ends were cut back, 5 bases at V and 5 bases at J, with 17 bases in the middle. The CDR3 totals 15 residues. Germline V gene data show CDR1 as SGHDN and CDR2 as FVKESK. For the CDR3, the DNA is TGTGCCAGCAGCGAGCAGGGGCTAGAGGGAGATACGCAGTATTTT. Amino acids: CASSEQGLEGDTQYF.

This chain connects TRBV12-5 to TRBJ2-3; D uncertain. Deletions cut 6 bases from V and 4 bases from J, with 5 bases between. Germline loops: CDR1 LGHNT, CDR2 FRNRAP. The CDR3 extends over 11 amino acids. In DNA, the CDR3 is TGTGCTAGTGGCACGGCAGATACGCAGTATTTT. It translates to CASGTADTQYF. Based on the CDR3 plus reference TRBV12-5 and TRBJ2-3, the full variable domain is DARVTQTPRHKVTEMGQEVTMRCQPILGHNTVFWYRQTMMQGLELLAYFRNRAPLDDSGMPKDRFSAEMPDATLATLKIQPSEPRDSAVYFCASGTADTQYFGPGTRLTVL.

This clonotype was picked up many times. The V gene is TRBV2, the J gene TRBJ2-5; 7 bases are a match to TRBD1. Germline-derived CDR1 and CDR2 are SNHLY and FYNNEI. The CDR3 is made up of 14 amino acids. V lost 4 bases, J lost 6 bases, and 8 bases stayed unmatched. This CDR3 is CASSARQGPQTQYF. CDR3 bases: TGTGCCAGCAGTGCTCGACAGGGACCGCAGACCCAGTACTTC.

This clonotype was recorded at least ten times. The chain has TRBV28 and TRBJ2-5, with 7 bases matching TRBD1. From germline, CDR1 is MDHEN and CDR2 SYDVKM. The CDR3 extends over 15 amino acids. V was clipped by 5 bases and J by 3 bases; unmatched bases: 9. CDR3 DNA sequence: TGTGCCAGCAGTGCCTCAACAGGGGTCAAAGAGACCCAGTACTTC. Amino acid sequence: CASSASTGVKETQYF.

This clonotype was observed at least ten times. This chain joins TRBV6-1 and TRBJ2-7, with 10 bases that match TRBD2. J lost 3 bases, V lost 6 bases, and 11 bases had no gene match. The CDR3 is 16 residues long. Germline CDR1 and CDR2: MNHNS and SASEGT. The CDR3 sequence: CASSSYLAGGIYEQYF. In DNA form, the CDR3 reads TGTGCCAGCAGCTCCTACTTAGCGGGAGGAATCTACGAGCAGTACTTC.

This clonotype was counted many times. The CDR3 loop is CASSLGGQEETQYF. Written as DNA, the CDR3 is TGTGCCAGCAGCTTAGGGGGACAGGAAGAGACCCAGTACTTC. This chain connects TRBV11-2 to TRBJ2-5, with 8 bases identical to TRBD1. From germline, CDR1 is SGHAT and CDR2 FQNNGV. The CDR3 is made up of 14 amino acids. Losses at the gene ends were 1 base for V and 3 bases for J; bases not matched to a gene: 1. The complete variable domain, with remaining parts taken from reference TRBV11-2 and TRBJ2-5, reads EAGVAQSPRYKIIEKRQSVAFWCNPISGHATLYWYQQILGQGPKLLIQFQNNGVVDDSQLPKDRFSAERLKGVDSTLKIQPAKLEDSAVYLCASSLGGQEETQYFGPGTRLLVL.

This clonotype was seen repeatedly, ten times or more. The chain links TRBV5-1 to TRBJ2-7, with TRBD1 as a possible D gene (5 bases). CDR1 and CDR2 from the germline V gene are SGHRS and YFSETQ. Trimming shortened V by 0 bases and J by 4 bases, and 14 bases separated the two germline ends. The CDR3 length is 15 residues. CDR3 sequence reads: CASSLVPQVPYEQYF. CDR3 nucleotides: TGCGCCAGCAGCTTGGTCCCACAGGTCCCTTACGAGCAGTACTTC.

This clonotype was counted many times. The chain combines TRBV3-1 with TRBJ2-5, with D possibly being TRBD1 (6 bases). Germline V gene data show CDR1 as LGHDT and CDR2 as YNNKEL (reference sequence). CDR3 size: 13 residues. Trimming took 3 bases from V and 4 from J, leaving 9 bases between them. CDR3 nucleotides: TGTGCCAGCAGCCACCAAGGGGGAGAGACCCAGTACTTC. It encodes CASSHQGGETQYF.

The V call is TRBV9, the J call TRBJ2-7, with TRBD1 identical over 9 bases. The CDR3 consists of 14 residues. With V trimmed by 4 bases and J by 6 bases, 8 bases remained unmatched. Looked up from germline, CDR1 is SGDLS and CDR2 is YYNGEE. The CDR3 sequence: CASSPGQGRGEQYF. CDR3 bases: TGTGCCAGCAGCCCAGGACAGGGGAGGGGCGAGCAGTACTTC. Full variable domain (outside the CDR3, taken from reference TRBV9 and TRBJ2-7): DSGVTQTPKHLITATGQRVTLRCSPRSGDLSVYWYQQSLDQGLQFLIQYYNGEERAKGNILERFSAQQFPDLHSELNLSSLELGDSALYFCASSPGQGRGEQYFGPGTRLTVT.

The chain has TRBV27 and TRBJ2-3, with a tentative D call TRBD1 (5 bases). Deletions cut 8 bases from V and 4 bases from J, with 13 bases between. The germline CDR1 and CDR2 sequences are MNHEY and SMNVEV (reference sequence). This CDR3 comprises 13 residues. CDR3 sequence (DNA): TGTGCCAGCCAACGCCAAGGGGCAGATACGCAGTATTTT. It codes for CASQRQGADTQYF.